Listed here is a single T cell receptor beta chain. These data belong to a study of blood T cell repertoires in COVID-19. CDR1 and CDR2 from the germline V gene are MDHEN and SYDVKM. The CDR3 runs 16 residues. Trimming removed 5 bases from V and 5 bases from J, with 18 bases in between. Profiling relied on immunoSEQ multiplex PCR, and the TCRdb table lists in-frame clones only, not all of them. Counted here are about 170,000 clones, roughly 86% occurring once; the ten biggest clones make up 2.5% to 4%. This TCR was recovered from a man aged 70 or older with acute or convalescent COVID-19. Material for sequencing was peripheral blood. The V and J genes are TRBV28 and TRBJ1-4; D is perhaps TRBD1 (6 bases). The CDR3 reads CASSRANRAPNEKLFF. Here the CDR3 DNA reads TGTGCCAGCAGTCGTGCAAACAGGGCCCCGAATGAAAAACTGTTTTTT. The variable domain in full, with the rest retrieved from reference TRBV28 and TRBJ1-4, is DVKVTQSSRYLVKRTGEKVFLECVQDMDHENMFWYRQDPGLGLRLIYFSYDVKMKEKGDIPEGYSVSREKKERFSLILESASTNQTSMYLCASSRANRAPNEKLFFGSGTQLSVL.